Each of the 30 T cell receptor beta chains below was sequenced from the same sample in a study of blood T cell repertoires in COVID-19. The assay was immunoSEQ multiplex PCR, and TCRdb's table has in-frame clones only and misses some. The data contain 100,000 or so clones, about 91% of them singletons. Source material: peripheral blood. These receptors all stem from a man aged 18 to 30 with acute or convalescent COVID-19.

The CDR3 DNA is TGTGCCAGCTCATCAGGACAGAACAATGAGCAGTTCTTC. This codes for CASSSGQNNEQFF. This chain connects TRBV18 to TRBJ2-1; D is perhaps TRBD1 (6 bases). Germline V gene sequence: CDR1 KGHSH, CDR2 LQKENI. V lost 5 bases, J lost 5 bases, and 10 bases lay in between. CDR3 length equals 13 residues.

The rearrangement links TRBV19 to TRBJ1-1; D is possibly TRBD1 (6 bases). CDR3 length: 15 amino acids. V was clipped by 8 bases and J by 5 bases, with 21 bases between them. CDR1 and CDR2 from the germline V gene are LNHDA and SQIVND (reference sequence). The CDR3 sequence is CASPNCGGPGTEAFF. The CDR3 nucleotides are TGTGCCAGTCCTAATTGCGGGGGGCCGGGGACTGAAGCTTTCTTT.

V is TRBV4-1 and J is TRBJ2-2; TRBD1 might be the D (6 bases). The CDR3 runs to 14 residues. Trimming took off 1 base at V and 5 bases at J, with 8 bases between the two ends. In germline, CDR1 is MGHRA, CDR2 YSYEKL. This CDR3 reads CASSQVGGTGELFF. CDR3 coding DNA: TGCGCCAGCAGCCAAGTAGGGGGTACCGGGGAGCTGTTTTTT.

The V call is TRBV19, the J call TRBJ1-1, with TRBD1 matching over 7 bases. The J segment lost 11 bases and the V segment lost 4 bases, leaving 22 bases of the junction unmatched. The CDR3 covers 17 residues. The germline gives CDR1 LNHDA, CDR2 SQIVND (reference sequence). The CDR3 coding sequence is TGTGCCAGTAGTACCAGTATGTTGAGACAGGGAAGGTCTGGGGCTTTCTTT. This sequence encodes CASSTSMLRQGRSGAFF.

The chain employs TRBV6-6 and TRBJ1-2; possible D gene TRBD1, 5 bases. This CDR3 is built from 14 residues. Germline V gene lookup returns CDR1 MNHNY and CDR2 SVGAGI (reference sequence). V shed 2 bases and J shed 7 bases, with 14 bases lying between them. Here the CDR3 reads CASSYMEGLSGYTF. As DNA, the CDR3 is TGTGCCAGCAGTTACATGGAGGGGCTCTCTGGCTACACCTTC.

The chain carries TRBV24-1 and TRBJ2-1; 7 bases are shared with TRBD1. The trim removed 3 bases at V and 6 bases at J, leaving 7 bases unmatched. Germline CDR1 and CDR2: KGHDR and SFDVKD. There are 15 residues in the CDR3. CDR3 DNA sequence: TGTGCCACCAGTGATCCCGGACAGGCGATCAATGAGCAGTTCTTC. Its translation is CATSDPGQAINEQFF.

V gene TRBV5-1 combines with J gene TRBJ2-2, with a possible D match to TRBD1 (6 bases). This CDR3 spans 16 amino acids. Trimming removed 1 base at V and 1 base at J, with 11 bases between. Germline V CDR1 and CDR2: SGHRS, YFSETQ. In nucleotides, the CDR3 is TGCGCCAGCAGCTTGATACAGGGTCAGAACACCGGGGAGCTGTTTTTT. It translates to CASSLIQGQNTGELFF.

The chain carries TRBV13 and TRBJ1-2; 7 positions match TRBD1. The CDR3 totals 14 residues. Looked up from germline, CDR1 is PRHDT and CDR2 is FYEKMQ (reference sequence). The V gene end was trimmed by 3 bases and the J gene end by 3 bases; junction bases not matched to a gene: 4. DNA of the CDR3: TGTGCCAGCAGCTTGACAGGGAGTCACTATGGCTACACCTTC. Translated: CASSLTGSHYGYTF.

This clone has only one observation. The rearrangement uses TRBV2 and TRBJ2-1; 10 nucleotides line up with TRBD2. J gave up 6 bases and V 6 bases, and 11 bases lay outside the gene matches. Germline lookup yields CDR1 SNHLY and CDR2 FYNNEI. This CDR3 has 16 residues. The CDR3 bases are TGTGCCAGCAGCGGCGCGGGCCTAGCGGGAGTCAATGAGCAGTTCTTC. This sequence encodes CASSGAGLAGVNEQFF.

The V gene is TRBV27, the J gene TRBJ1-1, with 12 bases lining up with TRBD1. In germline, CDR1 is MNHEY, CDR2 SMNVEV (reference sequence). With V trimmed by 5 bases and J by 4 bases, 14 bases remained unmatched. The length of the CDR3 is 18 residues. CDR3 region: CASSPRGQGAGRFTEAFF. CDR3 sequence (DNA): TGTGCCAGCAGTCCCCGGGGACAGGGGGCTGGAAGGTTCACTGAAGCTTTCTTT.

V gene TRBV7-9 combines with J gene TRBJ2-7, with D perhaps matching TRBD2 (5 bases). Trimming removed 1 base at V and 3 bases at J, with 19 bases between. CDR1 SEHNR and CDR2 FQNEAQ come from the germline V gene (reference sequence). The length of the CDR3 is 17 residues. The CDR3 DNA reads TGTGCCAGCAGCTTAGAAGGCGGGTCCCTTTTACTCTACGAGCAGTACTTC. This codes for CASSLEGGSLLLYEQYF.

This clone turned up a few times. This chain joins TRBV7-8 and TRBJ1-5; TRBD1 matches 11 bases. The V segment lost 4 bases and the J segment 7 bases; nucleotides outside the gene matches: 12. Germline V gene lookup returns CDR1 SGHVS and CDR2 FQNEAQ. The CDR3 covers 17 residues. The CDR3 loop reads CASSSRRTGGAGQPQHF. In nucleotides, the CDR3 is TGTGCCAGCAGCTCAAGAAGGACAGGGGGCGCCGGACAGCCCCAGCATTTT.

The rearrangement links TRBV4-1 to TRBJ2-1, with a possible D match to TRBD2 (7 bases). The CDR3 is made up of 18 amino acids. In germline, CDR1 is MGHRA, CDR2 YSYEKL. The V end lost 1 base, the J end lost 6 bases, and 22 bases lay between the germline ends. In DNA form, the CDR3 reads TGCGCCAGCAGCCAAGTTCGGGGGGCGGAGGTGGTCCTCAATGAGCAGTTCTTC. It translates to CASSQVRGAEVVLNEQFF.

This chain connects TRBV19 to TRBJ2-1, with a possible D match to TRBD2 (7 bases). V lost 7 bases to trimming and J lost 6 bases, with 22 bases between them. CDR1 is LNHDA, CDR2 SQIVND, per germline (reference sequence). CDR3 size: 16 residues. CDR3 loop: CASIDERGRGVNEQFF. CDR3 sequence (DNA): TGTGCCAGTATCGATGAGCGGGGCAGGGGAGTCAATGAGCAGTTCTTC. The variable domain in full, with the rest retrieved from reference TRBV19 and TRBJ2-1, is DGGITQSPKYLFRKEGQNVTLSCEQNLNHDAMYWYRQDPGQGLRLIYYSQIVNDFQKGDIAEGYSVSREKKESFPLTVTSAQKNPTAFYLCASIDERGRGVNEQFFGPGTRLTVL.

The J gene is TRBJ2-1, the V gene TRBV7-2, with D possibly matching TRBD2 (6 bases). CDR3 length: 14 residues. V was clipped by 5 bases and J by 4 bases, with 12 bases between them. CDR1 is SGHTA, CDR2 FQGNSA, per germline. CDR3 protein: CASSRTIRYNEQFF. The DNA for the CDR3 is TGTGCCAGCAGCAGGACTATTAGGTACAATGAGCAGTTCTTC.

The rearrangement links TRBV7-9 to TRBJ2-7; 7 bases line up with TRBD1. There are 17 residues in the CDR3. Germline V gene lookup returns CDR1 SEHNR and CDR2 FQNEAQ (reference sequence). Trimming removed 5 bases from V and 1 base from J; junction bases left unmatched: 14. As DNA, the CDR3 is TGTGCCAGCAGCCCCCACCGCGCCGGGACAGCTTCCTACGAGCAGTACTTC. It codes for CASSPHRAGTASYEQYF.

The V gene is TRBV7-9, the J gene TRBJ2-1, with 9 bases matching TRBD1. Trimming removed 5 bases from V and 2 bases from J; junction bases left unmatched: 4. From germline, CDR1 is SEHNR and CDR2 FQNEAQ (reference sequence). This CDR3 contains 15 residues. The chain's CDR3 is CASSTGTGTYNEQFF. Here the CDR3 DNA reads TGTGCCAGCAGCACCGGGACAGGGACCTACAATGAGCAGTTCTTC.

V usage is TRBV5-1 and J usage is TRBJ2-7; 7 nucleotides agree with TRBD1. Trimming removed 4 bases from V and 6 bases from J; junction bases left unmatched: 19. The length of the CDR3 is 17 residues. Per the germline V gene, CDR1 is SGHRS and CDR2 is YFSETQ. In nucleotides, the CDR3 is TGCGCCAGCAGCGGCGGAATCCCTGACAGGGTAGTAGGCGAGCAGTACTTC. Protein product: CASSGGIPDRVVGEQYF.

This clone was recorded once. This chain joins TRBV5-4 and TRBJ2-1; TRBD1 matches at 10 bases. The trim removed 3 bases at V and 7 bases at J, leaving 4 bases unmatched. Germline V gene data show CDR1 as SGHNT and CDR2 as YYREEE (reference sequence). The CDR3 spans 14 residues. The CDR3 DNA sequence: TGTGCCAGCAGCTGGACAGGGGGGAGGAATGAGCAGTTCTTC. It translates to CASSWTGGRNEQFF.

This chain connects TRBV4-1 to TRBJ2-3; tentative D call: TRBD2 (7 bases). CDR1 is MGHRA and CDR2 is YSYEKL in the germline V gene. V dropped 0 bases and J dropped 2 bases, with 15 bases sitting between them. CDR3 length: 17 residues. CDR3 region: CASSQDTGRGTTDTQYF. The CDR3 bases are TGCGCCAGCAGCCAAGATACAGGGCGGGGGACCACAGATACGCAGTATTTT.

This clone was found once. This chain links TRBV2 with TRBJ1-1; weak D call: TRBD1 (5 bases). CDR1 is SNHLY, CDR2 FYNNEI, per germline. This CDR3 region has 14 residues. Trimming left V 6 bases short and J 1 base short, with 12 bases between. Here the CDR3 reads CASRIQEGNTEAFF. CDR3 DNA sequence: TGTGCCAGCAGGATACAGGAAGGGAACACTGAAGCTTTCTTT.

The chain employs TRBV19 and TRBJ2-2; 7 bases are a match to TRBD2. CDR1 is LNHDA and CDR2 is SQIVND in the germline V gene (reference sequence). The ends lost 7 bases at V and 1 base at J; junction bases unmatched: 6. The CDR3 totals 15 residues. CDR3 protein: CASKAGGGNTGELFF. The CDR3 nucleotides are TGTGCCAGTAAGGCCGGCGGGGGGAACACCGGGGAGCTGTTTTTT.

The CDR3 DNA reads as TGTGCCAGCAGTGTACCTCGGGAGCAGATGAATTCTAATTCACCCCTCCACTTT. Encoded protein: CASSVPREQMNSNSPLHF. The rearrangement links TRBV2 to TRBJ1-6; the D is unclear. Germline V lookup: CDR1 SNHLY, CDR2 FYNNEI. Trimming shortened V by 4 bases and J by 6 bases, and 22 bases separated the two germline ends. There are 18 residues in the CDR3. The entire variable domain, with the rest obtained from reference TRBV2 and TRBJ1-6, is as follows: EPEVTQTPSHQVTQMGQEVILRCVPISNHLYFYWYRQILGQKVEFLVSFYNNEISEKSEIFDDQFSVERPDGSNFTLKIRSTKLEDSAMYFCASSVPREQMNSNSPLHFGNGTRLTVT.

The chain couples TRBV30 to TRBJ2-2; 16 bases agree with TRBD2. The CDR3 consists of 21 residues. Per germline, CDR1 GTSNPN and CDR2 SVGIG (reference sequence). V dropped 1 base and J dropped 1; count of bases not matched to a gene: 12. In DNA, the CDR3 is TGTGCCTGGAGTGGGGCAGGGACTAGCGGGAGGGCCGTCGGGAACACCGGGGAGCTGTTTTTT. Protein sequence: CAWSGAGTSGRAVGNTGELFF.

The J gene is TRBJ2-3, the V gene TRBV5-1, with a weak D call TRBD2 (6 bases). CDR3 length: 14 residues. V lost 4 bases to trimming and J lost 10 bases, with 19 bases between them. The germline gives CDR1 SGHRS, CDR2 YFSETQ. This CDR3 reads CASSPGAQSWAQYF. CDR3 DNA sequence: TGCGCCAGCAGCCCGGGAGCCCAGTCGTGGGCGCAGTATTTT.

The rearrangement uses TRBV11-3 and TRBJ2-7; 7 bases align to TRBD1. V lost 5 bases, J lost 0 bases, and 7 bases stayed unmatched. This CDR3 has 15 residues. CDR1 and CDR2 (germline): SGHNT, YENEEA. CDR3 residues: CASSPPTGSSYEQYF. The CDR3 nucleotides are TGTGCCAGCAGCCCCCCGACAGGGAGCTCCTACGAGCAGTACTTC.

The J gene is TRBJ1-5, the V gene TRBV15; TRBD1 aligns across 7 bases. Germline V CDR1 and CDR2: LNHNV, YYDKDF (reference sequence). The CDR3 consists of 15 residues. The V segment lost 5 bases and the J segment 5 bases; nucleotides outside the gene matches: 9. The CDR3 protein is CATSEPGQRYQPQHF. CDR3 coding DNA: TGTGCCACCAGCGAACCGGGACAGCGGTATCAGCCCCAGCATTTT.

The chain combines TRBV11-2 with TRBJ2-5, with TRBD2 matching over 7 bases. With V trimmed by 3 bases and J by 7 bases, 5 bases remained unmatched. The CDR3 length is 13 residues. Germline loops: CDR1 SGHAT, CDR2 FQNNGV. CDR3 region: CASSLGGEGTQYF. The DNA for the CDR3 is TGTGCCAGCAGCTTGGGGGGGGAAGGGACCCAGTACTTC.

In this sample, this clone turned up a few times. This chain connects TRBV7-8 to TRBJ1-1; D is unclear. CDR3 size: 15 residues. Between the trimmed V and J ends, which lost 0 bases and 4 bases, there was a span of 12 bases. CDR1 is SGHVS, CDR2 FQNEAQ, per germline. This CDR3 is CASSLALGAATEAFF. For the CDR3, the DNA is TGTGCCAGCAGCTTAGCTTTGGGAGCAGCCACTGAAGCTTTCTTT.

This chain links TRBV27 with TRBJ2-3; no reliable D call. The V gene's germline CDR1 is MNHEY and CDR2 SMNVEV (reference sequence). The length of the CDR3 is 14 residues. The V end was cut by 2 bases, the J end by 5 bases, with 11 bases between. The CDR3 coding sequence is TGTGCCAGCAGTTTAATGTGGGCAGAAGATACGCAGTATTTT. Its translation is CASSLMWAEDTQYF.